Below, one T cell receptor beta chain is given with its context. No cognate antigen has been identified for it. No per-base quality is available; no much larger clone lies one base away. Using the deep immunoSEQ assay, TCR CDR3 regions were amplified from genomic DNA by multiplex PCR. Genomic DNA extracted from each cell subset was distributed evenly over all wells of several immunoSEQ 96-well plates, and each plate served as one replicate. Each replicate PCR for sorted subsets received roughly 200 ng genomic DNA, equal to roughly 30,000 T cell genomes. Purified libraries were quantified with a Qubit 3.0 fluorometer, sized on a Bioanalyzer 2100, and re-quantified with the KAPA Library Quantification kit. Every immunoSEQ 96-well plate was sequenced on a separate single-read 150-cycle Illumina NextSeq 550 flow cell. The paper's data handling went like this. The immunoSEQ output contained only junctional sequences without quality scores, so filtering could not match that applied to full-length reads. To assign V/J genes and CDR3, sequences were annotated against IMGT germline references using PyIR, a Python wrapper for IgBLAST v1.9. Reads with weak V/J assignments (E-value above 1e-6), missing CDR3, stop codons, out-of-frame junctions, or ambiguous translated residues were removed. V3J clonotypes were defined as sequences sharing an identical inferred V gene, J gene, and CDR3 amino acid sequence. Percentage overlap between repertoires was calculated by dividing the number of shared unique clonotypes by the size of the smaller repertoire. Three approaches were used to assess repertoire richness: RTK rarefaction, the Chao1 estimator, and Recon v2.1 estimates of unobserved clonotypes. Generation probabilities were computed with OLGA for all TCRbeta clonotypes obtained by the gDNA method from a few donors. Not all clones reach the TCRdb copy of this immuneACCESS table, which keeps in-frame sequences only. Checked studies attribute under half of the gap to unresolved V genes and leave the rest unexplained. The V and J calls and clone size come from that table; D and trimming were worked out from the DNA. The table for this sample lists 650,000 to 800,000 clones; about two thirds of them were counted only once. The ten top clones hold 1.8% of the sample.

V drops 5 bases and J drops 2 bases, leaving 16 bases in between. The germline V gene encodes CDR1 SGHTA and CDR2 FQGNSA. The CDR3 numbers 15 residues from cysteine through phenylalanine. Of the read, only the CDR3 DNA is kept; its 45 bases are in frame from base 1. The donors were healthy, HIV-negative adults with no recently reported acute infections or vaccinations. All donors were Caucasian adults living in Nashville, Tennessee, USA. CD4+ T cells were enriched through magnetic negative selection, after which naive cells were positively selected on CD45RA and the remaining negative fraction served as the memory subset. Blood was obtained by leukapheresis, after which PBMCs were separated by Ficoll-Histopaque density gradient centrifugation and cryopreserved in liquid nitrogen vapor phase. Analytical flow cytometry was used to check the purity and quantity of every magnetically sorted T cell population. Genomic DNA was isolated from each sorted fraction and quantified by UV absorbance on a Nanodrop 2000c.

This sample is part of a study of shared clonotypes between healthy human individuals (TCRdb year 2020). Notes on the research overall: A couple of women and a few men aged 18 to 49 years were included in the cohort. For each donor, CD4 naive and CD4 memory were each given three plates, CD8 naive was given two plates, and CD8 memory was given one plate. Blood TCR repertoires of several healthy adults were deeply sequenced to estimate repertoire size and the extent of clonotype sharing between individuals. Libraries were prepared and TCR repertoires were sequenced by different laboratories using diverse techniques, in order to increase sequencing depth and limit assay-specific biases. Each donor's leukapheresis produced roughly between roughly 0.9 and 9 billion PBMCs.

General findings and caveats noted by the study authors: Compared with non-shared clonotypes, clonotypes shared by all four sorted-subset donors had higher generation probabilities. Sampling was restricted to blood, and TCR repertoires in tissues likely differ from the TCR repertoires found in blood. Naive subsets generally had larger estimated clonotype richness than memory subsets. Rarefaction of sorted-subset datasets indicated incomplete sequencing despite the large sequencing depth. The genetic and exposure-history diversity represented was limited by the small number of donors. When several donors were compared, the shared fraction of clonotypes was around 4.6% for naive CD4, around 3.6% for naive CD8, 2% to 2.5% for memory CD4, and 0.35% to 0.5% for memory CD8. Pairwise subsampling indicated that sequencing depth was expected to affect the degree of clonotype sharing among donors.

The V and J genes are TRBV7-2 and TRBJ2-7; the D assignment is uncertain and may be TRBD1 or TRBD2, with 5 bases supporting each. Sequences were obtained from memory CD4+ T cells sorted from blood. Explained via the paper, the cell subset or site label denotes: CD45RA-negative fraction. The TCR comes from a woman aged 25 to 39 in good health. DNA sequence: TGTGCCAGCAGCCCACCCGGGACCAAGACCTACGAGCAGTACTTC. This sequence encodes CASSPPGTKTYEQYF.